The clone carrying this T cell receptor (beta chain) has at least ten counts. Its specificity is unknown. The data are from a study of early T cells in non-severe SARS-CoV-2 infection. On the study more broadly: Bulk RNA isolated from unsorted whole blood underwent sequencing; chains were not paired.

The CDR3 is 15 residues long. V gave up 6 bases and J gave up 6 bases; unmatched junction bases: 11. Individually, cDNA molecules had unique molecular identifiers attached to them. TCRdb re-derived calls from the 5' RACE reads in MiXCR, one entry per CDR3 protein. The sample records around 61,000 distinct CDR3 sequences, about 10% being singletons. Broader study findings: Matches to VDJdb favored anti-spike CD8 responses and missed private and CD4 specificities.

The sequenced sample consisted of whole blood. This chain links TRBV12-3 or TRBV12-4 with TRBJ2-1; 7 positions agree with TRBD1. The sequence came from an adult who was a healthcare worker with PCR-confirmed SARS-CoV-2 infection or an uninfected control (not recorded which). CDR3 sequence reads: CASRNDRVSSNEQFF. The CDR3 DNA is TGTGCCAGCAGAAACGACAGGGTGTCGAGCAATGAGCAGTTCTTC.